The clone carrying this T cell receptor beta chain was picked up many times. Its matching antigen is unknown. J gave up 6 bases and V 0 bases, and 9 bases lay outside the gene matches. Germline V gene sequence: CDR1 KGHSH, CDR2 LQKENI. The CDR3 contains 17 residues. Thyroid surgery had not been preceded by any treatment in any patient. As handled by the study authors: Construction of a distant-metastasis classifier for papillary thyroid cancer relied on CDR3 differences across clinicopathological groups. Using MiXCR, TCRdb re-called clones from the PCR reads. The V and J calls follow TCRdb's processing rather than the paper's. The sample lists around 20,000 clones, roughly a fifth seen once, with around a quarter in the top ten. These data originate in a study of metastatic and nonmetastatic thyroid tumors. Study summary: Repertoire comparison spanned blood and tumor or nodule tissue of malignant and benign thyroid patients. Study results and caveats: When malignant thyroid tumors were compared with benign nodules, TCR beta diversity was reportedly significantly higher in the malignant tumors. This held in both blood and tumor samples.

The sample taken for sequencing was blood. This sequence originates from a female donor with papillary thyroid cancer or a benign thyroid nodule (not recorded which). Some clones in this sample may be carry-over from other donors' samples. The chain joins TRBV18 to TRBJ2-3; 10 positions agree with TRBD2. In DNA form, the CDR3 reads TGTGCCAGCTCACCACCACGGGGGGCTAGCGGGAGTGATACGCAGTATTTT. Translated, it gives CASSPPRGASGSDTQYF. The variable domain in full, with the rest retrieved from reference TRBV18 and TRBJ2-3, is NAGVMQNPRHLVRRRGQEARLRCSPMKGHSHVYWYRQLPEEGLKFMVYLQKENIIDESGMPKERFSAEFPKEGPSILRIQQVVRGDSAAYFCASSPPRGASGSDTQYFGPGTRLTVL.